The clone carrying this TCR beta chain was seen only a few times. TCRdb ran MiXCR on the 5' RACE reads and lists one entry per CDR3 protein. This table has approximately 99,000 distinct CDR3 sequences, about 18% appearing once. CDR3 length: 12 amino acids. Germline CDR1 and CDR2: SGHTA and FQGNSA. V was clipped by 2 bases and J by 11 bases, with 12 bases between them. This sample was included in a study of T-cell memory formation after mild COVID-19. For the study at large: Across donors, TCR clusters were largely donor specific.

Sequenced material: PBMCs or a T cell subset sorted from them (not recorded which). The chain carries TRBV7-2 and TRBJ1-1, with D unclear. This sequence originates from a man between 18 and 35 years old who had mild COVID-19 (a few samples of this study predate the infection). Cell type and time point are not known. This CDR3 is CASSLFSGRAFF. The DNA of the CDR3 is TGTGCCAGCAGCTTATTTTCGGGTAGGGCTTTCTTT.